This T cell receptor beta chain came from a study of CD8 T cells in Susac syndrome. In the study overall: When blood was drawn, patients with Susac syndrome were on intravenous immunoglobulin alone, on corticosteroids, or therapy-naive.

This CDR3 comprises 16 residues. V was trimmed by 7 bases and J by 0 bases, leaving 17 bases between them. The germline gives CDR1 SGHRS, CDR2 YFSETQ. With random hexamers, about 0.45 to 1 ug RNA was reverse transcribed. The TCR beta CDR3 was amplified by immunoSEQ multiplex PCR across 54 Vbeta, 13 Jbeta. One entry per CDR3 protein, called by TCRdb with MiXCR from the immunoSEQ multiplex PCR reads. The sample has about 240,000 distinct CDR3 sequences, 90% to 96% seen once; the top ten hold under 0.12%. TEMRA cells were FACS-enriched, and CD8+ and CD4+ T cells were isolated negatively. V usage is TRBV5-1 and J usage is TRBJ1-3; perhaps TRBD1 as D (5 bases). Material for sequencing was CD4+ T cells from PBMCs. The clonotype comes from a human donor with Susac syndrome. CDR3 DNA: TGCGCCAGCTCCCGGACACCGGCCGACTCTGGAAACACCATATATTTT. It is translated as CASSRTPADSGNTIYF.